This T cell receptor (beta chain) comes out of a study of blood T cell repertoires in COVID-19. Background on the study: COVID-19 samples from acute and convalescent phases originated in the United States, Italy and Spain.

In its sample, this clone was seen once. CDR1 is SGHDT and CDR2 is YYEEEE in the germline V gene. Trimming took 2 bases from V and 7 from J, leaving 13 bases between them. The CDR3 extends over 13 amino acids. Methods used by the authors: Amplifying reference gene primers gave estimates of nucleated cell counts. Method: immunoSEQ multiplex PCR; TCRdb's copy keeps in-frame clones and lacks some. V, J and clone size were drawn from that table, and D and trimming were deduced from the DNA. The table lists about 120,000 clones, over 75% of them singletons. The chain has TRBV5-6 and TRBJ2-7; perhaps TRBD1 as D (5 bases). The sequence came from a man aged 60 to 75 with acute or convalescent COVID-19. Material for sequencing was peripheral blood. CDR3 DNA: TGTGCCAGCAGCTTATCGACAGTCCGGGAGCAGTACTTC. The encoded protein is CASSLSTVREQYF.